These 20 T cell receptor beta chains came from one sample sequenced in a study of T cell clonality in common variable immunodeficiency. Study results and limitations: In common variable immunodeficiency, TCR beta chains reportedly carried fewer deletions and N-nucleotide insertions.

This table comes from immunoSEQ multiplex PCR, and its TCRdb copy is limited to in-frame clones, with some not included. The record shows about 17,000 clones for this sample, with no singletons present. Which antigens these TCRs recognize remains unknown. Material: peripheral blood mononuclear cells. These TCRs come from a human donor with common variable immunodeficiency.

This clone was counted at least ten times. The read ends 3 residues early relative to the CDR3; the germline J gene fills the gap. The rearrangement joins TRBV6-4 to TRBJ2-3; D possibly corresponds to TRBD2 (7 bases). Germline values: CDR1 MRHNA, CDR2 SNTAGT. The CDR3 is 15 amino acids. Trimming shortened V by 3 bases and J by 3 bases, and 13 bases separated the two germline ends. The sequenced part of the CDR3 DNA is TGTGCCAGCAGTGAAGGGGGAGGGGCAACAGATACG. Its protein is CASSEGGGATDT. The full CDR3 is CASSEGGGATDTQYF.

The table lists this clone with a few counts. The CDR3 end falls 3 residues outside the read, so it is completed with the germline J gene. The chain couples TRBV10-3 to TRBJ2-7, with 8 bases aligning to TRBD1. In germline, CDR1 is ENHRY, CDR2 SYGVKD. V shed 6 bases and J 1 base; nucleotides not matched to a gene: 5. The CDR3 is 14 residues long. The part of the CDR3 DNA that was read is TGTGCCATCAGAAGGGGACAGGAGTCCTACGAG. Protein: CAIRRGQESYE. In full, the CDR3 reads CAIRRGQESYEQYF.

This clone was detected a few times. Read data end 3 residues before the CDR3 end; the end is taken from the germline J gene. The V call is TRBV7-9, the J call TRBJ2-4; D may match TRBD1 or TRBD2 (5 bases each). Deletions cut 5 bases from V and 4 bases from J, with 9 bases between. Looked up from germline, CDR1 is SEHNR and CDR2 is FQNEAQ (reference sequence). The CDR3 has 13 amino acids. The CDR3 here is CASSGEGKNIQYF. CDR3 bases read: TGTGCCAGCAGCGGAGAGGGGAAAAACATT.

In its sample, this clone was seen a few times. CDR3: CASSPGGLGTDTQYF. The DNA read from the CDR3 is TGTGCCAGCTCACCGGGGGGGCTTGGCACAGATACG. The V call is TRBV18, the J call TRBJ2-3, with D perhaps matching TRBD2 (7 bases). Sequencing ends 3 residues short of the CDR3 end; the germline J gene provides the rest. The CDR3 consists of 15 residues. Trimming took 3 bases from V and 1 from J, leaving 11 bases between them. Germline V gene sequence: CDR1 KGHSH, CDR2 LQKENI.

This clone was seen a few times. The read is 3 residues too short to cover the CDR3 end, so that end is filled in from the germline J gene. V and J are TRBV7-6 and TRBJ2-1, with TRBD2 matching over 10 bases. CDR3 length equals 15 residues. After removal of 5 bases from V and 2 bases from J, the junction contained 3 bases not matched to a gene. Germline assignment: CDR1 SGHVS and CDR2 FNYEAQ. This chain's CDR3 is CASSEGLAPYNEQFF. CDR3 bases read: TGTGCCAGCAGCGAGGGACTAGCGCCCTACAATGAG.

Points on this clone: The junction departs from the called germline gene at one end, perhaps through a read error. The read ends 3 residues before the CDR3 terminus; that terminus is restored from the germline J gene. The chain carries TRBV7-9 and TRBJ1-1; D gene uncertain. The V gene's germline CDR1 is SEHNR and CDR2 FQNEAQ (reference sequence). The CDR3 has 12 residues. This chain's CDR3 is CSSSPYVEEAFF. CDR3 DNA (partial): TGTTCCAGCAGCCCCTACGTAGAAGAA.

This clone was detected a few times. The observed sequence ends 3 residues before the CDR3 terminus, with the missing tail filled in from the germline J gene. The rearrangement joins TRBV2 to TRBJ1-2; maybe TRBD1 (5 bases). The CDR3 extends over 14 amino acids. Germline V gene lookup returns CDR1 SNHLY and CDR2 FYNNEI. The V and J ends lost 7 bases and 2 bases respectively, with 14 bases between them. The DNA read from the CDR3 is TGTGCCAGCACATGGCAGCAGGGAAACTATGGC. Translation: CASTWQQGNYG. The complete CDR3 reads CASTWQQGNYGYTF.

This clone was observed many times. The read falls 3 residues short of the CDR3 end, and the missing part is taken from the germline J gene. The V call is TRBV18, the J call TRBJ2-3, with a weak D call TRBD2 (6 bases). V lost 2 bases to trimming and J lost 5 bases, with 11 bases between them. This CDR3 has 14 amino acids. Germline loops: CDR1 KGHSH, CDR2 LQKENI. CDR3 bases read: TGTGCCAGCTCACCATTTGCGGGGATAGATACG. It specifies CASSPFAGIDT. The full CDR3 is CASSPFAGIDTQYF. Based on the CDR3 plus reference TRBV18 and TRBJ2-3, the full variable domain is NAGVMQNPRHLVRRRGQEARLRCSPMKGHSHVYWYRQLPEEGLKFMVYLQKENIIDESGMPKERFSAEFPKEGPSILRIQQVVRGDSAAYFCASSPFAGIDTQYFGPGTRLTVL.

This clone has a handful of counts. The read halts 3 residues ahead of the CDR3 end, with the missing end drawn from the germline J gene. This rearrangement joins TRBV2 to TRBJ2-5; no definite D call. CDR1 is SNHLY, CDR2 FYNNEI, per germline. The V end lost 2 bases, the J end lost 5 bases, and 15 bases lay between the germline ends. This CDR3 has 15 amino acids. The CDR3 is CASSERELAMETQYF. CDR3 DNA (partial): TGTGCCAGCAGTGAACGTGAACTCGCGATGGAGACC.

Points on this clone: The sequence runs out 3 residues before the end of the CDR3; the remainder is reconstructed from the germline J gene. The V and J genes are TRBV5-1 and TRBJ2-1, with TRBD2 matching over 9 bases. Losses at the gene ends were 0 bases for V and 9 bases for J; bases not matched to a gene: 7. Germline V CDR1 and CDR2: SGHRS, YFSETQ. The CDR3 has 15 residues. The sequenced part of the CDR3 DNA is TGCGCCAGCAGCTTGGTAGCGGGAGCTGATGGTGAG. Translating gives CASSLVAGADGE. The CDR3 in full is CASSLVAGADGEQFF.

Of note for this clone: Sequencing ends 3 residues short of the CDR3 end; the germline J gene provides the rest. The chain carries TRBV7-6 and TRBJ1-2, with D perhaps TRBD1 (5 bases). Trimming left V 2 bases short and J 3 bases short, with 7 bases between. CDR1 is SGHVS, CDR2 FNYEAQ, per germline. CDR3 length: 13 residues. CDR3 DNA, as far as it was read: TGTGCCAGCAGCTTAACCAGGGACTATGGC. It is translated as CASSLTRDYG. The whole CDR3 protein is CASSLTRDYGYTF.

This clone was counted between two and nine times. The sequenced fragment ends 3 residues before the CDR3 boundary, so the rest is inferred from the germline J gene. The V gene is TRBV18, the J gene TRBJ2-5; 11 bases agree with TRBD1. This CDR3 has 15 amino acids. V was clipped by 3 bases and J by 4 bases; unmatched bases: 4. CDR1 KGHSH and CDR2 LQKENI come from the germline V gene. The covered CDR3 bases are TGTGCCAGCTCACCGGGGACAGGGGGGCGAGAGACC. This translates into CASSPGTGGRET. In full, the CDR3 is CASSPGTGGRETQYF.

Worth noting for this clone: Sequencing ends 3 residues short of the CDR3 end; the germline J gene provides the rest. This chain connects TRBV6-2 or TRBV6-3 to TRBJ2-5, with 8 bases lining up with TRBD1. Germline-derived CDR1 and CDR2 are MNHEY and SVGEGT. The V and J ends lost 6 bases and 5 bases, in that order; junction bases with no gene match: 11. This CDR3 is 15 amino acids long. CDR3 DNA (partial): TGTGCCAGCAGCCAAGGACAGGGAGGTGTGGAGACC. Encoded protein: CASSQGQGGVET. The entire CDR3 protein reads CASSQGQGGVETQYF.

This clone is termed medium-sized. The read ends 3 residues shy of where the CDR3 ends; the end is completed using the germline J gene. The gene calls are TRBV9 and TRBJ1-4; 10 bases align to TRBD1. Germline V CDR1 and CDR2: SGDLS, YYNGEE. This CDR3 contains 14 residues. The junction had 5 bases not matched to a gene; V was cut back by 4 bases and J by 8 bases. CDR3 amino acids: CASSRQGAGEKLFF. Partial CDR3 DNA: TGTGCCAGCAGCCGACAGGGGGCAGGGGAAAAA.

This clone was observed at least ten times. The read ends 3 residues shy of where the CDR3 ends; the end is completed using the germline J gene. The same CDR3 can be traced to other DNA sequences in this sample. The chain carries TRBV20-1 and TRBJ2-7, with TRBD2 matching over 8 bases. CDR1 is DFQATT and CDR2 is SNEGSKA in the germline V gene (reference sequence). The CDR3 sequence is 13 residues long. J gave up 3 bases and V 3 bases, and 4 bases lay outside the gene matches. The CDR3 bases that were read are TGCAGTGCTAGGGGGCTAGCGGGCTACGAG. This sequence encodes CSARGLAGYE. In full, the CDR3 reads CSARGLAGYEQYF.

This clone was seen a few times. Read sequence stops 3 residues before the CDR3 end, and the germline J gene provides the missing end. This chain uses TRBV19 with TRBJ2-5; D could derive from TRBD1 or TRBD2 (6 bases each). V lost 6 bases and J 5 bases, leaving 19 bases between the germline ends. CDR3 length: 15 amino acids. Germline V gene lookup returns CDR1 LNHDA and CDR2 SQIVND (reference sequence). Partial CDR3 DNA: TGTGCCAGTAGCCCTACACCAACAGGGAGGGAGACC. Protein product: CASSPTPTGRET. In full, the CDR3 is CASSPTPTGRETQYF.

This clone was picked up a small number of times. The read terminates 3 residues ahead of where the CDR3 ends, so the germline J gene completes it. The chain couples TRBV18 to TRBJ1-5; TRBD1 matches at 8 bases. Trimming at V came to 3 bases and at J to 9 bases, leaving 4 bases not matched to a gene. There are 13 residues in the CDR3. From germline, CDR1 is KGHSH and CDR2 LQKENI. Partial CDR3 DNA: TGTGCCAGCTCACCCGGACAGGGCAGGCCC. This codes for CASSPGQGRP. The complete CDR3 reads CASSPGQGRPQHF.

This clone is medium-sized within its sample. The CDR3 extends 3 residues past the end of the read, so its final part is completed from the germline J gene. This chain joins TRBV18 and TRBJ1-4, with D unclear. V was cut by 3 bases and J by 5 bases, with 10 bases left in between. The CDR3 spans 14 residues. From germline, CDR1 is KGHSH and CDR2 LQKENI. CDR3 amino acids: CASSPRHENEKLFF. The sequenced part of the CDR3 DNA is TGTGCCAGCTCACCTAGACACGAAAATGAAAAA.

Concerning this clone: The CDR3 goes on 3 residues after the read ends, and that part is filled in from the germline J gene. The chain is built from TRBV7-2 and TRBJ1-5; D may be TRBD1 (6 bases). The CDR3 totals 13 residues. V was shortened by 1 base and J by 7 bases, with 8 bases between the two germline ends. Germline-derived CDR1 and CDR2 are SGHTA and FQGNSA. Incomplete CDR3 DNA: TGTGCCAGCAGCTTAGGGGGGCGCCAGCCC. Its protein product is CASSLGGRQP. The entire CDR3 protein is CASSLGGRQPQHF.

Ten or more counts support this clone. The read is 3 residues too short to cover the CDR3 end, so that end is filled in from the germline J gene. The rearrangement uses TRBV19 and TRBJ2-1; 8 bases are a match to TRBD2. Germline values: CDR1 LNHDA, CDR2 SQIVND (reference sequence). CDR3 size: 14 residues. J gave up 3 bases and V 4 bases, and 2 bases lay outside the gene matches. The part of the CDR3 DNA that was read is TGTGCCAGTAGTAGGGCGGGAGGCTACAATGAG. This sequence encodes CASSRAGGYNE. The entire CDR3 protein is CASSRAGGYNEQFF.